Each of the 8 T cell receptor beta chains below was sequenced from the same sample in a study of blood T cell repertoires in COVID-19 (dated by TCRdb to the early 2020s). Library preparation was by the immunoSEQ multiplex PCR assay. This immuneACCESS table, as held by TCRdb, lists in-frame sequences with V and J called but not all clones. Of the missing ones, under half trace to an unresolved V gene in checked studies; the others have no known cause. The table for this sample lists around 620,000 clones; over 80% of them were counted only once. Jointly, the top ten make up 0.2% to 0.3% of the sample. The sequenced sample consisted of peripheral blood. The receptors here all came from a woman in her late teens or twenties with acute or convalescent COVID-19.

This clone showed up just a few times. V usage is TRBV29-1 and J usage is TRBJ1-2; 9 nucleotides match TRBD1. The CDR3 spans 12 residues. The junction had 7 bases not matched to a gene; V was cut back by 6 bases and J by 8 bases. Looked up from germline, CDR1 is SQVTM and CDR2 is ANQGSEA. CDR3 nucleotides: TGCAGCGTCCGAACAGGGGGCCTAGGCTACACCTTC. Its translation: CSVRTGGLGYTF.

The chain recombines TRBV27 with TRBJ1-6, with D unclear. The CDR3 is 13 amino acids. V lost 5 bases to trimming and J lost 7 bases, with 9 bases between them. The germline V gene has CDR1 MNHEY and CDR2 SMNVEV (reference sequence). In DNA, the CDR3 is TGTGCCAGCAGTACCTACAGCAATTCACCCCTCCACTTT. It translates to CASSTYSNSPLHF.

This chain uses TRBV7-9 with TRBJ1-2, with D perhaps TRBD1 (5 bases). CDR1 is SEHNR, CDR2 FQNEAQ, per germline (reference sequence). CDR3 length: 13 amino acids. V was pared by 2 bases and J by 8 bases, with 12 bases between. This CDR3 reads CASSLPSGYGYTF. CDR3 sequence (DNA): TGTGCCAGCAGCTTACCCTCAGGGTACGGCTACACCTTC.

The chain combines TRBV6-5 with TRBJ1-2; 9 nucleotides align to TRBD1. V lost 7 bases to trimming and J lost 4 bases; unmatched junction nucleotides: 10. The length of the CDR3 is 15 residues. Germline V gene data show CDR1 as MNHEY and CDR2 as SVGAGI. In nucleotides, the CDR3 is TGTGCCAGCACCCCCCGGACAGGGGCCGCCTATGGCTACACCTTC. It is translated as CASTPRTGAAYGYTF.

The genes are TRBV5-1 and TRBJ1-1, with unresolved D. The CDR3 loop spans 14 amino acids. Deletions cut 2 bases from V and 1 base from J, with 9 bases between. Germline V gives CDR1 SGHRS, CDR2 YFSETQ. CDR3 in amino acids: CASSFGLTNTEAFF. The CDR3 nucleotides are TGCGCCAGCAGCTTTGGACTTACGAACACTGAAGCTTTCTTT.

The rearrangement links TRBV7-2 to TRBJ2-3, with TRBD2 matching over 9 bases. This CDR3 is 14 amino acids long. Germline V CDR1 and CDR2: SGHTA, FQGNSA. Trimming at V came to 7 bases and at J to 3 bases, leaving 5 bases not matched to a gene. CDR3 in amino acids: CASKHSGGTDTQYF. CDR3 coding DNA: TGTGCCAGCAAACATAGCGGGGGAACAGATACGCAGTATTTT.

The CDR3 here is CASSQGVTGELFF. CDR3 DNA sequence: TGTGCCAGCAGCCAGGGGGTCACCGGGGAGCTGTTTTTT. The rearrangement uses TRBV7-9 and TRBJ2-2, with 7 bases fitting TRBD1. The CDR3 is 13 amino acids. Losses at the gene ends were 5 bases for V and 4 bases for J; bases not matched to a gene: 1. CDR1 is SEHNR, CDR2 FQNEAQ, per germline (reference sequence).

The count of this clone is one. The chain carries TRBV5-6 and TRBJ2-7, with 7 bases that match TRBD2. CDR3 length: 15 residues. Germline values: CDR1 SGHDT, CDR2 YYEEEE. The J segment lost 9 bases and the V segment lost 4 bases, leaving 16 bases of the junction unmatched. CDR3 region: CASSPSGGRPPAQYF. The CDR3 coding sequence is TGTGCCAGCAGCCCATCGGGAGGCAGGCCCCCAGCGCAGTACTTC. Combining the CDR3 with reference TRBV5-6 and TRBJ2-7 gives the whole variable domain DAGVTQSPTHLIKTRGQQVTLRCSPKSGHDTVSWYQQALGQGPQFIFQYYEEEERQRGNFPDRFSGHQFPNYSSELNVNALLLGDSALYLCASSPSGGRPPAQYFGPGTRLTVT.